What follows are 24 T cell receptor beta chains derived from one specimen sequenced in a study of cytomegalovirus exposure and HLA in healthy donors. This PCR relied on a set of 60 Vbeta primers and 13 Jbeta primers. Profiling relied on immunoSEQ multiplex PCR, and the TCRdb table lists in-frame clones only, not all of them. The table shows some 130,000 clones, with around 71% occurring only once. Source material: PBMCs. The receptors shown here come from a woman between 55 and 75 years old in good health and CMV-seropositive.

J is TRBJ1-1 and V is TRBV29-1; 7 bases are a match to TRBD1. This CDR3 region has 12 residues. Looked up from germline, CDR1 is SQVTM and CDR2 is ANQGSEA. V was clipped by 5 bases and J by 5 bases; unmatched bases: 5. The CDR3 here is CSVRTGGTEAFF. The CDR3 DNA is TGCAGCGTTCGGACAGGTGGGACTGAAGCTTTCTTT.

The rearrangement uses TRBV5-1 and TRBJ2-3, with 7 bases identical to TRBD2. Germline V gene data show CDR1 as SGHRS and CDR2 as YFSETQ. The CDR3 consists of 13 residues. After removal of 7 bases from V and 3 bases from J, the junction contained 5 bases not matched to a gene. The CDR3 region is CASGRGKTDTQYF. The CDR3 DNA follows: TGCGCCAGCGGGCGGGGGAAGACAGATACGCAGTATTTT.

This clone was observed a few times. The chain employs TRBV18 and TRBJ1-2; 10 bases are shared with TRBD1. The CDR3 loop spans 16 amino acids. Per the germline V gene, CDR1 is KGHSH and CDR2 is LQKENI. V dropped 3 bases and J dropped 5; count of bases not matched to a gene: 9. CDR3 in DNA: TGTGCCAGCTCACCTGGGACAGGGGACCTGGGATATGGCTACACCTTC. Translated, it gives CASSPGTGDLGYGYTF. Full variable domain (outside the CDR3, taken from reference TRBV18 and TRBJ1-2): NAGVMQNPRHLVRRRGQEARLRCSPMKGHSHVYWYRQLPEEGLKFMVYLQKENIIDESGMPKERFSAEFPKEGPSILRIQQVVRGDSAAYFCASSPGTGDLGYGYTFGSGTRLTVV.

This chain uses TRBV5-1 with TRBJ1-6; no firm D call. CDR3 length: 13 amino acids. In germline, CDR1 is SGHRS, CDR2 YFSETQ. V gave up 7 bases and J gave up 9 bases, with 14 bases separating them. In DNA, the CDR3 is TGCGCCAGCTGCGTAGGAGACCGTTCACCCCTCCACTTT. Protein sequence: CASCVGDRSPLHF.

Here the CDR3 reads CSGRQTGFTGELFF. The CDR3 nucleotides are TGCAGCGGGCGCCAGACAGGGTTCACCGGGGAGCTGTTTTTT. The V gene is TRBV29-1, the J gene TRBJ2-2; TRBD1 matches 7 bases. Losses at the gene ends were 7 bases for V and 4 bases for J; bases not matched to a gene: 9. Germline assignment: CDR1 SQVTM and CDR2 ANQGSEA. This CDR3 is 14 amino acids long.

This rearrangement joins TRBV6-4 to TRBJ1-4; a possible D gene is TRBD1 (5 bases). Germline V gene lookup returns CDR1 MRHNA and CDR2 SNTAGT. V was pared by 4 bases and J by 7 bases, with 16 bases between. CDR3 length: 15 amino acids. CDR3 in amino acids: CASSAFHAQGEKLFF. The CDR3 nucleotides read TGTGCCAGCAGTGCTTTCCACGCCCAGGGTGAAAAACTGTTTTTT.

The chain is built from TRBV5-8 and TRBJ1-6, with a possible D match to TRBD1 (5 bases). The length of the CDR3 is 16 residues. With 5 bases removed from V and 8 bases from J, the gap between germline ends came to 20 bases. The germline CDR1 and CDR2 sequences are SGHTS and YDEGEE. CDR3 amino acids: CASRSSLSGIDSPLHF. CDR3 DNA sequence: TGTGCCAGCAGATCAAGCTTATCAGGGATTGATTCACCCCTCCACTTT.

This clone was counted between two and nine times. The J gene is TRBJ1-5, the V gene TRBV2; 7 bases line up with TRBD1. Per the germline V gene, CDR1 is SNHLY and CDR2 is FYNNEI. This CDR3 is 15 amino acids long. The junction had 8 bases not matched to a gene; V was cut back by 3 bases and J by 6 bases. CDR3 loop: CASSDPRGEAQPQHF. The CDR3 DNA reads TGTGCCAGCAGTGACCCCAGGGGGGAGGCTCAGCCCCAGCATTTT. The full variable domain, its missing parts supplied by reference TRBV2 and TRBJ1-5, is EPEVTQTPSHQVTQMGQEVILRCVPISNHLYFYWYRQILGQKVEFLVSFYNNEISEKSEIFDDQFSVERPDGSNFTLKIRSTKLEDSAMYFCASSDPRGEAQPQHFGDGTRLSIL.

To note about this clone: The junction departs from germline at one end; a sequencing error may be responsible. The CDR3 DNA is TGTGCCGGCAGTTACGGCGGGGGGGTGAACACTGAAGCTTTCTTT. This codes for CAGSYGGGVNTEAFF. V usage is TRBV6-5 and J usage is TRBJ1-1; D is possibly TRBD1 (5 bases). The CDR3 spans 15 residues. CDR1 is MNHEY, CDR2 SVGAGI, per germline.

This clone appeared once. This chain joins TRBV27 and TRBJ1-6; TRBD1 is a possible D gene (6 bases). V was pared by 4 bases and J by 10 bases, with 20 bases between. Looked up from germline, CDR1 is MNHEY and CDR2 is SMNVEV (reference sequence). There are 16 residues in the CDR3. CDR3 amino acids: CASSSNRQVSNSPLHF. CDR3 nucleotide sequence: TGTGCCAGCAGTTCGAACAGACAGGTCTCTAACTCACCCCTCCACTTT.

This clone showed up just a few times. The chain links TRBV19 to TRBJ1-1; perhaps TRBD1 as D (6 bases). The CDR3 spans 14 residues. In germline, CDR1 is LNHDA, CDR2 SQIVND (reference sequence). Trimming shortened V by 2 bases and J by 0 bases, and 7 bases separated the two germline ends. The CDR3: CASSITGLNTEAFF. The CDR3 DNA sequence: TGTGCCAGTAGTATAACAGGGCTGAACACTGAAGCTTTCTTT.

CDR3 protein: CASSPPTGTSNQPQHF. CDR3 in DNA: TGTGCCAGCTCACCACCGACAGGGACTAGCAATCAGCCCCAGCATTTT. V usage is TRBV18 and J usage is TRBJ1-5, with 7 bases that match TRBD1. Germline V lookup: CDR1 KGHSH, CDR2 LQKENI. V gave up 0 bases and J gave up 0 bases; unmatched junction bases: 2. This CDR3 contains 16 residues.

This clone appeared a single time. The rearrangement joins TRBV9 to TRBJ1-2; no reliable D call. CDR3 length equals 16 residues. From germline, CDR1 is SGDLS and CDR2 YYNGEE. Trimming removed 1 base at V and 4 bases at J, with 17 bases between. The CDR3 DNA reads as TGTGCCAGCAGCGTAACCGGAGGTTCCGGAGGCTATGGCTACACCTTC. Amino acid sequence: CASSVTGGSGGYGYTF.

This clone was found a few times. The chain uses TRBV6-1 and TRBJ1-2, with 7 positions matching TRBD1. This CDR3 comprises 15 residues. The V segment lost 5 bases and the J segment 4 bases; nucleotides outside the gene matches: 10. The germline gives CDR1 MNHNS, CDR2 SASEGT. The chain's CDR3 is CASSTRGVSPYGYTF. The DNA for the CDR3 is TGTGCCAGCAGTACCAGGGGGGTTTCTCCCTATGGCTACACCTTC.

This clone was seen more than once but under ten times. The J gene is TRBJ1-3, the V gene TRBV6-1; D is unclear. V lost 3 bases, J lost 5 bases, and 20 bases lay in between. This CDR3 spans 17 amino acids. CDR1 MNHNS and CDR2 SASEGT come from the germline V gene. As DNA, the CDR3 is TGTGCCAGCAGTGACGAAACCGGTGGCCGGAGAAGAAACACCATATATTTT. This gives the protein CASSDETGGRRRNTIYF.

For the CDR3, the DNA is TGTGCCAGCAGCTTAATGGGGGGACGGACCGGGGAGCTGTTTTTT. Protein product: CASSLMGGRTGELFF. J is TRBJ2-2 and V is TRBV7-3; TRBD2 might be the D (6 bases). Per germline, CDR1 SGHTA and CDR2 FQGTGA. The CDR3 is made up of 15 amino acids. V was pared by 1 base and J by 5 bases, with 11 bases between.

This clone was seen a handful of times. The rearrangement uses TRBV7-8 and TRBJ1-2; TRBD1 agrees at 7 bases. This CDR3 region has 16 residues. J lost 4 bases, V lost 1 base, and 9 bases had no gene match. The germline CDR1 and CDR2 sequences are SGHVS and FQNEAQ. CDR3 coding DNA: TGTGCCAGCAGCTTAGGGGGTACACAGGGGAGCTATGGCTACACCTTC. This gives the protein CASSLGGTQGSYGYTF.

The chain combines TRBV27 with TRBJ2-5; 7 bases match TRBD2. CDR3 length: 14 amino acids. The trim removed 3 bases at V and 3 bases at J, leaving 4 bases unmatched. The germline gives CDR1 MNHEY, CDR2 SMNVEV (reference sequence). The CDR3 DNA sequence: TGTGCCAGCAGTTTTTGGGGGGGGGAAGAGACCCAGTACTTC. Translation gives CASSFWGGEETQYF.

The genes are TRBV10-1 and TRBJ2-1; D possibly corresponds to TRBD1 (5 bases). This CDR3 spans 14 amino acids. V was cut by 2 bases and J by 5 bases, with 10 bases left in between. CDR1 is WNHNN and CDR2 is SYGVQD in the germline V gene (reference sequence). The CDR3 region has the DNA TGCGCCAGCAGTGAGGGACAAATTAACAATGAGCAGTTCTTC. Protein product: CASSEGQINNEQFF.

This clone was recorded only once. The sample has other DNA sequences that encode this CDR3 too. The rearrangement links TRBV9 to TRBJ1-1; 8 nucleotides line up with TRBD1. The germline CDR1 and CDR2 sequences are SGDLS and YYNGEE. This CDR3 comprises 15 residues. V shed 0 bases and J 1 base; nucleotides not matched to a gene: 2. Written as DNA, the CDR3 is TGTGCCAGCAGCGTAGGGGGGACAGGGAACACTGAAGCTTTCTTT. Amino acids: CASSVGGTGNTEAFF.

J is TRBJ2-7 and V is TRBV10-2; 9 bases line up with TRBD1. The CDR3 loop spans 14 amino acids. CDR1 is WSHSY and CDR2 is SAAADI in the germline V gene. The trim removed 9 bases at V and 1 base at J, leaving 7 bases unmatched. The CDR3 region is CASDPGQGSYEQYF. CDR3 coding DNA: TGCGCCAGTGATCCGGGACAGGGATCCTACGAGCAGTACTTC.

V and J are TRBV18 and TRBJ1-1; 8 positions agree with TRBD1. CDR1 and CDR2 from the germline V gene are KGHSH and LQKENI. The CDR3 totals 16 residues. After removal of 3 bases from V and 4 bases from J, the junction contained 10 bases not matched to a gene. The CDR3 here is CASSPGQEGLGTEAFF. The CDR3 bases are TGTGCCAGCTCACCGGGACAGGAGGGGCTTGGCACTGAAGCTTTCTTT.

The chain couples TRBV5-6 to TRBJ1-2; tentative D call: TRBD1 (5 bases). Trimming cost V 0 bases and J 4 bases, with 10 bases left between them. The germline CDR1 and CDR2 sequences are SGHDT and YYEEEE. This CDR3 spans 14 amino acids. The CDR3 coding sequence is TGTGCCAGCAGCTTGGGGGTAGACAGCTATGGCTACACCTTC. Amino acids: CASSLGVDSYGYTF.

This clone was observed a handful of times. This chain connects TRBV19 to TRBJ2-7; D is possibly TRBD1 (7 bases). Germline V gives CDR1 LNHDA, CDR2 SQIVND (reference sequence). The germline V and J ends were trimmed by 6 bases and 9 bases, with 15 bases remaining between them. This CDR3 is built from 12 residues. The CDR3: CASSEIQGGQYF. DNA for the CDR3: TGTGCCAGTAGCGAAATTCAGGGGGGGCAGTACTTC. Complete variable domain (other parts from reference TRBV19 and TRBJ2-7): DGGITQSPKYLFRKEGQNVTLSCEQNLNHDAMYWYRQDPGQGLRLIYYSQIVNDFQKGDIAEGYSVSREKKESFPLTVTSAQKNPTAFYLCASSEIQGGQYFGPGTRLTVT.